This T cell receptor beta chain was retrieved from a study of T-cell memory formation after mild COVID-19. TCRdb itself ran the 5' RACE reads through MiXCR, one entry per CDR3 protein. This sample has over 450,000 distinct CDR3 sequences, with around 21% found just once. The V gene lost 2 bases and the J gene lost 0 bases, with 9 bases spanning the gap. The CDR3 consists of 14 residues. The germline CDR1 and CDR2 sequences are SGHRS and YFSETQ. The J gene is TRBJ2-7, the V gene TRBV5-1; no clear D gene. The clonotype comes from an adult woman who had mild COVID-19 (a few samples of this study predate the infection). Cell type and time point are not known. Sequences were obtained from PBMCs or a T cell subset sorted from them (not recorded which). The CDR3 bases are TGCGCCAGCAGCTTCCTAGGCAGCTCCTACGAGCAGTACTTC. Translated, it gives CASSFLGSSYEQYF.